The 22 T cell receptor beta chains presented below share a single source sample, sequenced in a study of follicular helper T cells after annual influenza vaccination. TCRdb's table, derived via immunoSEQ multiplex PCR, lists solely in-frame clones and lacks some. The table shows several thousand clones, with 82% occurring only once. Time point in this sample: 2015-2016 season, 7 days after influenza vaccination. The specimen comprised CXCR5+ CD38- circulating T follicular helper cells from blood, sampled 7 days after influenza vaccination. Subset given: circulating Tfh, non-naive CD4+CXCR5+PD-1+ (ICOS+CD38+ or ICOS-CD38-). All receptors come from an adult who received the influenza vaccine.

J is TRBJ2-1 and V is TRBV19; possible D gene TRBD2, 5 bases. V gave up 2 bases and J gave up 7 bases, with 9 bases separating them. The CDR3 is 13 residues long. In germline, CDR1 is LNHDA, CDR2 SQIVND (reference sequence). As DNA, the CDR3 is TGTGCCAGTAGTATAAGGACTTCGAATGAGCAGTTCTTC. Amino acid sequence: CASSIRTSNEQFF.

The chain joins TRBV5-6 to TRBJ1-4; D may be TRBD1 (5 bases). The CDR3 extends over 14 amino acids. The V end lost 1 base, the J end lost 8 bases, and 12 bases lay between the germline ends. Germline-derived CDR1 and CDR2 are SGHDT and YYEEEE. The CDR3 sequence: CASSLRRAGEKLFF. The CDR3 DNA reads TGTGCCAGCAGCTTGAGGCGGGCAGGGGAAAAACTGTTTTTT.

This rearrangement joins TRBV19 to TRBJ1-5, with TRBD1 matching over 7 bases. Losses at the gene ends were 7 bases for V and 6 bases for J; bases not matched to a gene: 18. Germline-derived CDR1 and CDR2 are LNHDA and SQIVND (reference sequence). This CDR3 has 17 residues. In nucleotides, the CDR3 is TGTGCCAGTACCGGGACAGTTACCTCCGTCCGGGGTCAGCCCCAGCATTTT. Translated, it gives CASTGTVTSVRGQPQHF.

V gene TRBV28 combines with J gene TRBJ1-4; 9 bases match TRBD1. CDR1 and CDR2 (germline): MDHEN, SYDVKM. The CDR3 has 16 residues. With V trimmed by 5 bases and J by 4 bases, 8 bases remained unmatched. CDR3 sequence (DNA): TGTGCCAGCAGTCCCCGGACAGGGGCTCGTAATGAAAAACTGTTTTTT. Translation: CASSPRTGARNEKLFF.

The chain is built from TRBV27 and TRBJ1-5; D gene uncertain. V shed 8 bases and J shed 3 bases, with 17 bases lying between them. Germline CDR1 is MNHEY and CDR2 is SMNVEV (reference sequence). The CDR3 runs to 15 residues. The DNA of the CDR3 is TGTGCCAGCGCATCGCGGGAACAGTTCAATCAGCCCCAGCATTTT. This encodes CASASREQFNQPQHF.

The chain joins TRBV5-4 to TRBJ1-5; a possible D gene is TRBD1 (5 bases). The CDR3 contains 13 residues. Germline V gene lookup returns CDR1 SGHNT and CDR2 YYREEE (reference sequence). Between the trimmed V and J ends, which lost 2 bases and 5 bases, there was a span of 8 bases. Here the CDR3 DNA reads TGTGCCAGCAGCTTCGGGGGGGATCAGCCCCAGCATTTT. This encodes CASSFGGDQPQHF. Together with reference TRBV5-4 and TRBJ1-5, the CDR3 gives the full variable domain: ETGVTQSPTHLIKTRGQQVTLRCSSQSGHNTVSWYQQALGQGPQFIFQYYREEENGRGNFPPRFSGLQFPNYSSELNVNALELDDSALYLCASSFGGDQPQHFGDGTRLSIL.

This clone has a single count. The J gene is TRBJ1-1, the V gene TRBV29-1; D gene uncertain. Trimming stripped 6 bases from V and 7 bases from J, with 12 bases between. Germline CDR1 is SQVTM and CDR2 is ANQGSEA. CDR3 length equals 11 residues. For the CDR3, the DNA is TGCAGCGTGGGCCGGGGAGGTGAAGCTTTCTTT. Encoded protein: CSVGRGGEAFF. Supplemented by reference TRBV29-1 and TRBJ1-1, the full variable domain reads SAVISQKPSRDICQRGTSLTIQCQVDSQVTMMFWYRQQPGQSLTLIATANQGSEATYESGFVIDKFPISRPNLTFSTLTVSNMSPEDSSIYLCSVGRGGEAFFGQGTRLTVV.

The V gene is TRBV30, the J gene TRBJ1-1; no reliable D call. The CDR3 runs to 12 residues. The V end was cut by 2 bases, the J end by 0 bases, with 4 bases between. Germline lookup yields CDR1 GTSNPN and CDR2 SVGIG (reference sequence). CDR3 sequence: CAWSFLNTEAFF. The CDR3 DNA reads TGTGCCTGGAGTTTCCTGAACACTGAAGCTTTCTTT. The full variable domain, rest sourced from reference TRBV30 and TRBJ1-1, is SQTIHQWPATLVQPVGSPLSLECTVEGTSNPNLYWYRQAAGRGLQLLFYSVGIGQISSEVPQNLSASRPQDRQFILSSKKLLLSDSGFYLCAWSFLNTEAFFGQGTRLTVV.

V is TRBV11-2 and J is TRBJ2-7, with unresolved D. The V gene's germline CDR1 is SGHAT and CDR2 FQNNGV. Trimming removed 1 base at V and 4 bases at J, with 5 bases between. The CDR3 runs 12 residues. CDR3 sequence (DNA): TGTGCCAGCAGCTTAGCTAATTACGAGCAGTACTTC. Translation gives CASSLANYEQYF.

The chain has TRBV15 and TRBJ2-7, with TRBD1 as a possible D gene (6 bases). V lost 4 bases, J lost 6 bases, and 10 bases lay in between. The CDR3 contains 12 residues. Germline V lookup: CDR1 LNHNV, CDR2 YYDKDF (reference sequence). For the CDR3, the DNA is TGTGCCACCAGCAACCACAGGGTCGAGCAGTACTTC. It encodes CATSNHRVEQYF. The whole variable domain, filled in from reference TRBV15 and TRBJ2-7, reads DAMVIQNPRYQVTQFGKPVTLSCSQTLNHNVMYWYQQKSSQAPKLLFHYYDKDFNNEADTPDNFQSRRPNTSFCFLDIRSPGLGDTAMYLCATSNHRVEQYFGPGTRLTVT.

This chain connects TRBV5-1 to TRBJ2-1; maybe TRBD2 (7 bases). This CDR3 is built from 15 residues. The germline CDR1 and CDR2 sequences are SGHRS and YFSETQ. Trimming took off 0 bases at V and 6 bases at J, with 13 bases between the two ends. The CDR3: CASSLEGGELNEQFF. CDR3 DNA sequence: TGCGCCAGCAGCTTGGAAGGGGGGGAACTCAATGAGCAGTTCTTC.

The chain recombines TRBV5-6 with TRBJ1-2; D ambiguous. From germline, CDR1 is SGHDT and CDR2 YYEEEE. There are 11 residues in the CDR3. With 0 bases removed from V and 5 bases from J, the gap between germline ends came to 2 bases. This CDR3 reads CASSLEYGYTF. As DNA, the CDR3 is TGTGCCAGCAGCTTGGAGTATGGCTACACCTTC.

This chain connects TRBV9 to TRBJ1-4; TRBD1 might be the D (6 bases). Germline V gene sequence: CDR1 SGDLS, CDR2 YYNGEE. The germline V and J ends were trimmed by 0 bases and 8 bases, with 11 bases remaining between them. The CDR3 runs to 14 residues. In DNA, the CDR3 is TGTGCCAGCAGCGTAGCCGCAGGGGCCGAAAAACTGTTTTTT. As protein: CASSVAAGAEKLFF.

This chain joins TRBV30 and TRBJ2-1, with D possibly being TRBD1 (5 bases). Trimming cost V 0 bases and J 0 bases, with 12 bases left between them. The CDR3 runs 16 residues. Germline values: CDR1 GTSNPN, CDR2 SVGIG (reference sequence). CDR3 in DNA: TGTGCCTGGAGTGTAGACCAGGGCAGCTCCTACAATGAGCAGTTCTTC. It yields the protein CAWSVDQGSSYNEQFF. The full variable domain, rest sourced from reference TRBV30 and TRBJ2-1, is SQTIHQWPATLVQPVGSPLSLECTVEGTSNPNLYWYRQAAGRGLQLLFYSVGIGQISSEVPQNLSASRPQDRQFILSSKKLLLSDSGFYLCAWSVDQGSSYNEQFFGPGTRLTVL.

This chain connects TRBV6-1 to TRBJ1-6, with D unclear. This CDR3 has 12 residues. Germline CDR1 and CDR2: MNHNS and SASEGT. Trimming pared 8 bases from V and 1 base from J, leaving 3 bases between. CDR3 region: CASLSYNSPLHF. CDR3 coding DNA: TGTGCCAGCCTATCCTATAATTCACCCCTCCACTTT.

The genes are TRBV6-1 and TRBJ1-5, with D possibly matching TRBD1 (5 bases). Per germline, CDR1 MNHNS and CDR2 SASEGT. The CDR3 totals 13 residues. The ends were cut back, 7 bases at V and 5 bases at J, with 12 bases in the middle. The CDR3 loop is CASITRADQPQHF. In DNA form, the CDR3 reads TGTGCCAGCATTACCAGGGCCGATCAGCCCCAGCATTTT.

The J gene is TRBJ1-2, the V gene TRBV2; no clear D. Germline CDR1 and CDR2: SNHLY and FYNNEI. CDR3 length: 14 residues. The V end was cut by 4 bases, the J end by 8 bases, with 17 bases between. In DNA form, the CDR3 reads TGTGCCAGCAGTGCGCAACGGCCCGATAAGGGCTACACCTTC. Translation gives CASSAQRPDKGYTF.

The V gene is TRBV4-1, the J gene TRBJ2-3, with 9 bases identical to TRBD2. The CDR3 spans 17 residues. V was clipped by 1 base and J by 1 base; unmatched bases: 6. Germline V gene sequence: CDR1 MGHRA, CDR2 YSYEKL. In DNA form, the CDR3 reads TGCGCCAGCAGCCAAGGGCTAGCGGGGCACCGCACAGATACGCAGTATTTT. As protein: CASSQGLAGHRTDTQYF.

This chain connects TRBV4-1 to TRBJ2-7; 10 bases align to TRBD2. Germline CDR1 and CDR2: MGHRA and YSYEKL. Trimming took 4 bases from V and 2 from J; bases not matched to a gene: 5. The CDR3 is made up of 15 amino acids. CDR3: CASSPQAGGTYEQYF. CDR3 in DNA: TGCGCCAGCAGCCCCCAAGCGGGAGGGACCTACGAGCAGTACTTC.

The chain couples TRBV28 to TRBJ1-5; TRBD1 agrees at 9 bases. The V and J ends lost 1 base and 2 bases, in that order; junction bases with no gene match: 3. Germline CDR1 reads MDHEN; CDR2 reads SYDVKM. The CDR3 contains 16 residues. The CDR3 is CASSLSGQGGNQPQHF. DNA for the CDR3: TGTGCCAGCAGTTTATCGGGACAGGGAGGCAATCAGCCCCAGCATTTT.

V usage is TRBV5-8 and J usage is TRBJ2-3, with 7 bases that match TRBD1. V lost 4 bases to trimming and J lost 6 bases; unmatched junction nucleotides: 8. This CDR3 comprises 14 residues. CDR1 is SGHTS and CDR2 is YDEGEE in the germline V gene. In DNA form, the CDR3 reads TGTGCCAGCAGCCCGGGACAGTTGGGCGATACGCAGTATTTT. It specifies CASSPGQLGDTQYF.

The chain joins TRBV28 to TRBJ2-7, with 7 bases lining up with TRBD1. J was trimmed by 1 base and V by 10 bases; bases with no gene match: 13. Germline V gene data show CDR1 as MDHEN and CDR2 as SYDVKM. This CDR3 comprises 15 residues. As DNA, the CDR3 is TGTGCCACCCGGCAGTCGGGACAGACTTCCTACGAGCAGTACTTC. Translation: CATRQSGQTSYEQYF.